This T cell receptor beta chain was retrieved from a study of PD-1 blockade in classical Hodgkin lymphoma. Each of the patients experienced relapse following autologous stem cell transplantation, and their brentuximab vedotin exposure differed. Purified CD4+ T cells were obtained from thawed PBMCs through magnetic negative selection. Generated by immunoSEQ multiplex PCR, the TCRdb table keeps only in-frame clones and is missing some. The repertoire includes 16,000 or so clones, around 85% of them detected once, and 1% sits in the top ten. Trimming at V came to 2 bases and at J to 2 bases, leaving 13 bases not matched to a gene. Germline loops: CDR1 SGHTA, CDR2 FQGNSA. CDR3 length: 18 amino acids.

Material: CD4+ T cells from blood, obtained at baseline. The TCR was taken from a human donor with classical Hodgkin lymphoma. The V call is TRBV7-2, the J call TRBJ2-3; 7 nucleotides line up with TRBD2. CDR3 nucleotides: TGTGCCAGCAGCTTAATCCGGGACTACCAATATTTCACAGATACGCAGTATTTT. Residues: CASSLIRDYQYFTDTQYF.